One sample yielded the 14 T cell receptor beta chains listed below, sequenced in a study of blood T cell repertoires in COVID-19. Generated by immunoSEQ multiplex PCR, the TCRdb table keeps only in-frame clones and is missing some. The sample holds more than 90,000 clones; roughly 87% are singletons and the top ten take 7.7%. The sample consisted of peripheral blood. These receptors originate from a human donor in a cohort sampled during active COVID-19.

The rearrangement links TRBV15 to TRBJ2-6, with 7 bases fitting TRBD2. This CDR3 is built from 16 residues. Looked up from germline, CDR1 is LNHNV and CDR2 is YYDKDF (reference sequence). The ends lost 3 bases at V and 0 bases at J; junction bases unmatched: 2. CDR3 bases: TGTGCCACCAGCAGGACTAGCTTCTCTGGGGCCAACGTCCTGACTTTC. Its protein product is CATSRTSFSGANVLTF.

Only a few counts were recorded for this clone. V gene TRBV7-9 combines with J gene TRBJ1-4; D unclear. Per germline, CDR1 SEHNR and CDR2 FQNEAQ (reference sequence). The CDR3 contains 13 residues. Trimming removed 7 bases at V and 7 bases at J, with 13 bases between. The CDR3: CASNSGKIEKLFF. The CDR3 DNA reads TGTGCCAGCAACTCCGGGAAAATTGAAAAACTGTTTTTT.

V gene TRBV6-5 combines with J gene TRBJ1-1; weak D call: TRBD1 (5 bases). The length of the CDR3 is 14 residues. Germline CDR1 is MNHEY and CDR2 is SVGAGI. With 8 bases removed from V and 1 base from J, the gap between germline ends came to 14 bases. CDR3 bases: TGTGCCAGCTCCCTTGGGGCCTCGAACACTGAAGCTTTCTTT. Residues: CASSLGASNTEAFF.

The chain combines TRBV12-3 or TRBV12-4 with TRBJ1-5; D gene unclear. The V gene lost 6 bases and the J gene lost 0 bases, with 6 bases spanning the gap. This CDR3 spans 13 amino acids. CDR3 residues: CASSYDSNQPQHF. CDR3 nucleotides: TGTGCCAGCAGCTACGATAGCAATCAGCCCCAGCATTTT.

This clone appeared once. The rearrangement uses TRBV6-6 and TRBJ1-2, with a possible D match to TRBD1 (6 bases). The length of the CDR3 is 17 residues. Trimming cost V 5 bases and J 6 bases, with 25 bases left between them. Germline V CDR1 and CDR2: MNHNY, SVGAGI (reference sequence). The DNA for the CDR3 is TGTGCCAGCAGTCCACGACTCACCAGGGGCGCATCAAATGGCTACACCTTC. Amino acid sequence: CASSPRLTRGASNGYTF.

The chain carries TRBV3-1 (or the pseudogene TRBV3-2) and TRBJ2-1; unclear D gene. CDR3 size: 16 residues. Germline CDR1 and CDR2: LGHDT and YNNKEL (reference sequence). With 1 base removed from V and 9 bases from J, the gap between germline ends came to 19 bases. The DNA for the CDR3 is TGTGCCAGCAGCCAAGTAGTAATCGGCGGATATATTGAGCAGTTCTTC. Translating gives CASSQVVIGGYIEQFF.

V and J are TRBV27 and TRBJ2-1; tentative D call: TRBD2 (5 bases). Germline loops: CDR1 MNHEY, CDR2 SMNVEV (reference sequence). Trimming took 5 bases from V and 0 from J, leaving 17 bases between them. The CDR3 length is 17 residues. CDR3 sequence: CASSNPGELASYNEQFF. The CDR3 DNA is TGTGCCAGCAGTAATCCCGGGGAACTGGCCTCCTACAATGAGCAGTTCTTC.

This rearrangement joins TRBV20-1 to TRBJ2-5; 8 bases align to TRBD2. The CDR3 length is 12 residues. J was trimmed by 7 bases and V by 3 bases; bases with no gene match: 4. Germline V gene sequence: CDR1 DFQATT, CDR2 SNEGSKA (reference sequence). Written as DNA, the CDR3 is TGCAGTGCTAGTTCCGGGAGGGTGACCCAGTACTTC. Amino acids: CSASSGRVTQYF.

In DNA form, the CDR3 reads TGTGCCAGCAGCGTAGCTCTGGCAGGGGGGTCACCCCTCCACTTT. This translates into CASSVALAGGSPLHF. J is TRBJ1-6 and V is TRBV9; 7 bases fit TRBD1. The CDR3 runs 15 residues. The germline V gene has CDR1 SGDLS and CDR2 YYNGEE. V gave up 0 bases and J gave up 10 bases; unmatched junction bases: 7.

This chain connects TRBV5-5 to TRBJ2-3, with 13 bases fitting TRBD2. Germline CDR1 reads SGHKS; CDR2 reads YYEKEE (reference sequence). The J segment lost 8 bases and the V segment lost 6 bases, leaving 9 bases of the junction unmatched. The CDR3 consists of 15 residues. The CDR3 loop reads CASIKTSGGDGTQYF. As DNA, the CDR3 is TGTGCCAGCATCAAAACTAGCGGGGGGGATGGTACGCAGTATTTT.

CDR3 region: CASSSRGTPKYQETQYF. CDR3 nucleotides: TGTGCCAGCAGTTCCCGAGGGACACCAAAATACCAAGAGACCCAGTACTTC. This sequence joins TRBV6-9 and TRBJ2-5; D is possibly TRBD1 (6 bases). The CDR3 runs 17 residues. CDR1 and CDR2 from the germline V gene are MNHGY and SVAAGI. V gave up 4 bases and J gave up 0 bases, with 18 bases separating them.

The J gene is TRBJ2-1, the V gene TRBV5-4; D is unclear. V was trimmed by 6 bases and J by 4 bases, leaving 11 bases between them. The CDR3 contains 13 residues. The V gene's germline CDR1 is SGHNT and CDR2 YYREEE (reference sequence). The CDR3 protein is CASNTEMYNEQFF. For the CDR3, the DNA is TGTGCCAGCAACACGGAGATGTACAATGAGCAGTTCTTC.

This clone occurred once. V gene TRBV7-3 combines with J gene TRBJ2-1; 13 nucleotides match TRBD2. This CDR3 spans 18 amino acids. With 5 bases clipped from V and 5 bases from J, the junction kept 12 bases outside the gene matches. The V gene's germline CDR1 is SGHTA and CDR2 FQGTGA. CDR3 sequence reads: CASSPTSGGSLLHNEQFF. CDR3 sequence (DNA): TGTGCCAGCAGCCCGACTAGCGGGGGGTCCCTGCTCCACAATGAGCAGTTCTTC.

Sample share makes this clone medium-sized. CDR3 nucleotide sequence: TGTGCCAGCACCCGCGGACTAGCGGGAGGGTGGCAGTACTTC. Translation: CASTRGLAGGWQYF. The V gene is TRBV2, the J gene TRBJ2-7, with TRBD2 identical over 15 bases. The CDR3 has 14 residues. Germline assignment: CDR1 SNHLY and CDR2 FYNNEI. The J segment lost 9 bases and the V segment lost 7 bases, leaving 7 bases of the junction unmatched.